The rows below give T cell receptor beta chains drawn from one sample of a study of early T cells in non-severe SARS-CoV-2 infection. TCRdb reprocessed the 5' RACE reads via MiXCR and lists one record per CDR3 protein. The table lists approximately 65,000 distinct CDR3 sequences, under 13% of them singletons. Input material: whole blood. Source of these receptors: an adult who was a healthcare worker with PCR-confirmed SARS-CoV-2 infection or an uninfected control (not recorded which). Both conserved end residues are part of each CDR3.

v_call	cdr3_aa
TRBV2	CASSETGTNTEAFF
TRBV20-1	CSADTSYEQYF
TRBV3-1	CASSRLVGNIQYF
TRBV20-1	CSARGLGEVEKLFF
TRBV20-1	CSATDPGPLSYNEQFF
TRBV4-1	CASSRSREGNNEQFF
TRBV28	CASSLWRGVDEQFF
TRBV3-1	CASSRPGLAGYNEQFF
TRBV7-9	CASSSPDRFPYEQYF
TRBV5-1	CASSLGGSSGRLSTEAFF
TRBV20-1	CSARDGYIKTTNYGYTF
TRBV6-6	CASSYRTSGRAPTDTQYF
TRBV7-9	CASSQLLALTGELFF
TRBV10-3	CAISDPARLGGRETQYF
TRBV3-2	CASSHRKRMNTEAFF
TRBV6-5	CASSYAAGLAVYEQYF
TRBV5-1	CATQLAGGKDTQYF
TRBV7-9	CASRSGTNYNEQFF
TRBV12-3/TRBV12-4	CASTQEAGMNTEAFF
TRBV10-1	CASRAAQGTGELFF
TRBV5-4	CASSLGSGRGEFF
TRBV28	CASSPSGRFDTQYF
TRBV27	CASMVPGANVLTF
TRBV19	CASSSARVTDTQYF
TRBV7-3	CASSSNGETSGPNEQFF
TRBV5-1	CASSFIGQGGDEQFF
TRBV14	CASSEAVRTEAFF
TRBV11-2	CASSSSGSSYEQYF
TRBV7-2	CASSLRASGAKGTQYF
TRBV28	CASGYEQYF
TRBV6-5	CASSVQKWNEQFF
TRBV15	CATSRDLGQGGGYTF
TRBV27	CASLGQGYEQFF
TRBV12-3/TRBV12-4	CASSPRAGVNTEAFF
TRBV20-1	CSARDDRGLDEQYF
TRBV7-6	CASSLGETTYEQYF
TRBV7-9	CASSGGQGNEQFF
TRBV28	CASSSPNRAGVPPSYEQYF
TRBV19	CASSIDHRGAYEQYF
TRBV25-1	CATLTGLHGYTF
TRBV4-1	CASSQDLAGETQYF
TRBV29-1	CSVGMTRKAFF
TRBV4-3	CASSQDWGGRLWFF
TRBV20-1	CSASSLRSYEQYF
TRBV12-3/TRBV12-4	CASSLAAGQPQHF
TRBV2	CASRRDIPGELFF
TRBV5-1	CASSFRQGEGYNEQFF
TRBV14	CASSHHRDSEETQYF
TRBV7-2	CASSLASMDNEQFF
TRBV6-1	CASHGGEGGHTDTQYF
TRBV6-2/TRBV6-3	CASSIDRGLGSNQPQHF
TRBV19	CASSIGTNNEQFF
TRBV20-1	CSARDSRRPHF
TRBV20-1	CSASRVGQFF
TRBV4-1	CASSIGRLEKLFF
TRBV20-1	CSAREKVITYEQYF